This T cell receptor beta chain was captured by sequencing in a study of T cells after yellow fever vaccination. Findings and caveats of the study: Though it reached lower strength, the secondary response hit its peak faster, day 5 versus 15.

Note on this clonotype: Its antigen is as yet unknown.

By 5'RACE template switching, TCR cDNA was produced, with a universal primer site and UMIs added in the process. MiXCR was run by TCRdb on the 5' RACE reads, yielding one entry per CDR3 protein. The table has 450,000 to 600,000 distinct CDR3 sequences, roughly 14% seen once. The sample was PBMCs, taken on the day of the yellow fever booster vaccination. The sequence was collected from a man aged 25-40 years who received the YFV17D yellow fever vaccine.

Written as DNA, the CDR3 is TGTGCCTGGAGTAACACAGGGGCAATCGAAAAACTGTTTTTT. Translation: CAWSNTGAIEKLFF. The chain carries TRBV30 and TRBJ1-4, with 7 bases that match TRBD1. The CDR3 is 14 amino acids. From germline, CDR1 is GTSNPN and CDR2 SVGIG (reference sequence). J lost 8 bases, V lost 2 bases, and 8 bases had no gene match.